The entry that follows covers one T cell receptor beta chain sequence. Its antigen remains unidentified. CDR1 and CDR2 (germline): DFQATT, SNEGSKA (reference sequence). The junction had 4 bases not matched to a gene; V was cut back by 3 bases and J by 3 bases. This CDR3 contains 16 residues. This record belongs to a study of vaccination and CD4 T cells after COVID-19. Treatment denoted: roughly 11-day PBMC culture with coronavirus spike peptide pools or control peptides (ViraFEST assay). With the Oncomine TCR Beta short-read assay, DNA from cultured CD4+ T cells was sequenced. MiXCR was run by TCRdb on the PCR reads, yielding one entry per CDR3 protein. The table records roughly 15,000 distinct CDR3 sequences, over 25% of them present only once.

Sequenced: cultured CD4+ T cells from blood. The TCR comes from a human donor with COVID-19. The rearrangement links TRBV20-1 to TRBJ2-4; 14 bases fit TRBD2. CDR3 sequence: CSARKGTSGGKNIQYF. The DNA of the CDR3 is TGCAGTGCTAGGAAGGGGACTAGCGGGGGCAAAAACATTCAGTACTTC.